The clone carrying this TCR beta chain was observed at least ten times. What it recognizes is unknown. The data derive from a study of neurological immune-mediated disorders. Study results and caveats: One related-CDR3 cluster, which may be a signature, held the repertoires of 18 of 34 multiple sclerosis patients after phylogenetic grouping.

The authors made cDNA by 5'RACE with 10-nucleotide random UMIs. TCRdb re-called the 5' RACE reads through MiXCR, storing one row per CDR3 protein. The table shows under 45,000 distinct CDR3 sequences, with over 2% occurring only once. Trimming cost V 2 bases and J 5 bases; bases outside gene matches: 4. CDR1 LGHDT and CDR2 YNNKEL come from the germline V gene (reference sequence). This CDR3 comprises 14 residues. PBMCs numbering 2 million and stored at -80 C yielded the unsorted libraries. This TCR was recovered from a man in his forties or fifties with multiple sclerosis. This chain connects TRBV3-1 to TRBJ1-1; TRBD1 matches 8 bases. Sequencing used PBMCs. This CDR3 reads CASSQLTGGTEAFF. CDR3 DNA: TGTGCCAGCAGCCAACTTACAGGGGGTACTGAAGCTTTCTTT.